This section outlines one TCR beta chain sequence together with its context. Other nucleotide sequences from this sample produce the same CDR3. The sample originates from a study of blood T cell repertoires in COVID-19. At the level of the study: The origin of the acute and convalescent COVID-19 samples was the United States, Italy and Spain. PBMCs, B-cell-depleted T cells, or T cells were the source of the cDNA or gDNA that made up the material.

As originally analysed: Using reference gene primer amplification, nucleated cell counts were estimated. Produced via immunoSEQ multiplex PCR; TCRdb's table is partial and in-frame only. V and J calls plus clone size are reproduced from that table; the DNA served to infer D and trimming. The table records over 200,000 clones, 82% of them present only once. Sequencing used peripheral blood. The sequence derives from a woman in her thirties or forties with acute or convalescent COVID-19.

The CDR3 DNA is TGTGCCAGCAGTTACTCGAGGGACGAGCAGTACTTC. Amino acid sequence: CASSYSRDEQYF. This chain joins TRBV6-2 or TRBV6-3 and TRBJ2-7; TRBD2 is a possible D gene (5 bases). In germline, CDR1 is MNHEY, CDR2 SVGEGT. The CDR3 sequence is 12 residues long. The germline V and J ends were trimmed by 0 bases and 5 bases, with 5 bases remaining between them.